This T cell receptor beta chain stems from a study of T cells in Graves' hyperthyroidism and ophthalmopathy. Findings and caveats of the study: A median approximately 6.5 months before onset, the model predicted ophthalmopathy. Most clonotypes expanded in the thyroid (above 0.001) were also present in blood.

As to this clonotype: What it binds is unknown.

V was pared by 0 bases and J by 5 bases, with 10 bases between. Looked up from germline, CDR1 is SGHRS and CDR2 is YFSETQ. The CDR3 sequence is 14 residues long. The cohort's ophthalmopathy patients, a group with duration under 3 months, had a Clinical Activity Score of at least 3 and a NOSPECS grade of at least 4. Patients showing uncontrolled infection, other autoimmune disease, pregnancy or lactation were ineligible. Amplification yielded TCR beta CDR3 regions, with RNA transcripts as the source. Carried out on the TCR CDR3, a first-round RT-PCR used the HTBI primer set. TCRdb processed the multiplex PCR reads anew with MiXCR; each CDR3 protein has one entry. The sample shows over 400,000 distinct CDR3 sequences, around a fifth of them seen only once.

What was sequenced was blood. This TCR derives from a woman aged 70-85 years with Graves' ophthalmopathy. This chain uses TRBV5-1 with TRBJ2-3; D is undetermined. The CDR3 sequence is CASSLDFAEDTQYF. The CDR3 bases are TGCGCCAGCAGCTTGGACTTTGCGGAAGATACGCAGTATTTT.